These T cell receptor beta chains were read from a single sample in a study of CD8+ T cells in alopecia areata. TCRdb's table, derived via immunoSEQ multiplex PCR, lists solely in-frame clones and lacks some. The sample yields roughly 170,000 clones, around three fifths seen once. The sample here was CD4+ T cells sorted from blood, taken at week 0. Every receptor here comes from a human donor with alopecia areata. The CDR3 runs from the conserved cysteine through the conserved F or W. A D gene is named only where the DNA matches it firmly. Rows give clone size only sometimes, using once, few, many, or a class for an expanded clone.

V,size,D,J,CDR3,DNA
TRBV29-1,once,NA,TRBJ2-5,CSVAGLLSLETQYF,TGCAGCGTGGCGGGACTTCTTTCCCTAGAGACCCAGTACTTC
TRBV6-5,NA,NA,TRBJ2-1,CASSPITSFYNEQFF,TGTGCCAGCAGCCCAATAACTAGTTTTTACAATGAGCAGTTCTTC
TRBV29-1,few,NA,TRBJ1-5,CSVGGYNQPQHF,TGCAGCGTAGGCGGATACAATCAGCCCCAGCATTTT
TRBV18,few,NA,TRBJ2-7,CASSPGQVAPYEQYF,TGTGCCAGCTCACCAGGGCAGGTAGCACCCTACGAGCAGTACTTC
TRBV29-1,once,TRBD1,TRBJ2-5,CSVGQGGETQYF,TGCAGCGTGGGACAGGGCGGGGAGACCCAGTACTTC
TRBV7-9,NA,NA,TRBJ1-1,CASMRENTEAFF,TGTGCCAGCATGAGGGAGAACACTGAAGCTTTCTTT
TRBV2,NA,NA,TRBJ2-7,CASSQGYEQYF,TGTGCCAGCAGTCAGGGGTACGAGCAGTACTTC
TRBV30,NA,NA,TRBJ2-2,CAWIVWNTGELFF,TGTGCCTGGATTGTATGGAACACCGGGGAGCTGTTTTTT
TRBV4-1,NA,NA,TRBJ2-5,CASSQVALETQYF,TGCGCCAGCAGCCAAGTAGCTCTAGAGACCCAGTACTTC
TRBV27,NA,NA,TRBJ1-2,CASSGIYGYTF,TGTGCCAGCTCCGGGATCTATGGCTACACCTTC
TRBV27,few,NA,TRBJ1-4,CASSLGSWNEKLFF,TGTGCCAGCAGTTTGGGCTCTTGGAATGAAAAACTGTTTTTT
TRBV10-3,NA,NA,TRBJ2-2,CAISESLARNTGELFF,TGTGCCATCAGTGAGTCTCTAGCGAGGAACACCGGGGAGCTGTTTTTT
TRBV30,few,NA,TRBJ1-2,CAWSVNSEGGYTF,TGTGCCTGGAGTGTAAACTCTGAAGGGGGCTACACCTTC
TRBV7-3,few,NA,TRBJ2-1,CASSLTSNNEQFF,TGTGCCAGCAGCTTAACTTCGAACAATGAGCAGTTCTTC
TRBV29-1,few,TRBD1,TRBJ1-1,CSVQPDRVGSEAFF,TGCAGCGTTCAACCTGACAGGGTTGGTAGTGAAGCTTTCTTT
TRBV27,NA,TRBD1,TRBJ2-3,CASSLYRGRDTQYF,TGTGCCAGCAGTTTATACAGGGGGCGCGATACGCAGTATTTT
TRBV29-1,NA,TRBD1,TRBJ2-3,CSVGFGTGLDHTQYF,TGCAGCGTGGGGTTCGGGACAGGACTCGATCATACGCAGTATTTT
TRBV4-2,few,NA,TRBJ2-5,CASSQGQQETQYF,TGTGCCAGCAGCCAAGGACAGCAAGAGACCCAGTACTTC
TRBV6-5,NA,NA,TRBJ1-2,CASSLAEPGDGYTF,TGTGCCAGCAGTTTGGCGGAGCCGGGCGATGGCTACACCTTC
TRBV7-2,NA,NA,TRBJ2-3,CASSLASSDLTDTQYF,TGTGCCAGCAGCTTAGCATCGTCGGACCTCACAGATACGCAGTATTTT
TRBV27,NA,TRBD1,TRBJ2-7,CASRGQGRSEQYF,TGTGCCAGCAGGGGACAGGGCAGATCCGAGCAGTACTTC
TRBV29-1,few,TRBD1,TRBJ2-3,CSVGRTGGTDTQYF,TGCAGCGTTGGCCGGACAGGGGGCACAGATACGCAGTATTTT
TRBV7-8,NA,TRBD2,TRBJ2-3,CASSRLAGGSRDTQYF,TGTGCCAGCAGCCGACTAGCGGGGGGGAGTAGAGATACGCAGTATTTT
TRBV30,NA,NA,TRBJ1-1,CAWRRGGGSATEAFF,TGTGCCTGGCGCAGGGGAGGAGGGAGTGCAACTGAAGCTTTCTTT
TRBV5-1,NA,TRBD1,TRBJ1-2,CASSSTGNYGYTF,TGCGCCAGCAGCTCGACAGGGAACTATGGCTACACCTTC
TRBV30,few,NA,TRBJ2-6,CAWSQGSGANVLTF,TGTGCCTGGAGCCAGGGGTCTGGGGCCAACGTCCTGACTTTC
TRBV7-8,few,TRBD1,TRBJ1-2,CASSLPGQGRYGYTF,TGTGCCAGCAGCTTACCAGGACAGGGCCGCTATGGCTACACCTTC
TRBV30,few,NA,TRBJ2-7,CAWMEPGGFYEQYF,TGTGCCTGGATGGAACCGGGGGGCTTTTACGAGCAGTACTTC
TRBV5-1,few,NA,TRBJ1-2,CASSLGGTNYGYTF,TGCGCCAGCAGCTTGGGGGGGACCAACTATGGCTACACCTTC
TRBV18,NA,TRBD2,TRBJ2-1,CASSPLAGAINNEQFF,TGTGCCAGCTCACCGCTAGCGGGGGCTATTAACAATGAGCAGTTCTTC
TRBV6-1,NA,NA,TRBJ2-2,CASGTFNTGELFF,TGTGCCAGCGGGACATTCAACACCGGGGAGCTGTTTTTT
TRBV11-2,once,NA,TRBJ2-5,CASSSEWETQYF,TGTGCCAGCAGCTCGGAGTGGGAGACCCAGTACTTC
TRBV2,NA,NA,TRBJ1-1,CASSVTSSAFF,TGTGCCAGCAGTGTGACGTCGTCAGCTTTCTTT
TRBV5-1,NA,NA,TRBJ2-5,CASSKGRETQYF,TGCGCCAGCAGCAAGGGTCGGGAGACCCAGTACTTC
TRBV6-5,NA,TRBD1,TRBJ1-2,CASSYLGQAYGYTF,TGTGCCAGCAGTTACCTAGGACAGGCCTATGGCTACACCTTC
TRBV29-1,NA,NA,TRBJ1-1,CSVEKRMNTEAFF,TGCAGCGTTGAGAAGCGCATGAACACTGAAGCTTTCTTT
TRBV5-6,few,NA,TRBJ2-2,CASSLTGSGELFF,TGTGCCAGCAGCTTGACGGGGAGCGGGGAGCTGTTTTTT
TRBV15,NA,TRBD1,TRBJ1-5,CATSRDRLGQPQHF,TGTGCCACCAGCAGGGACAGGTTGGGTCAGCCCCAGCATTTT
TRBV7-2,NA,NA,TRBJ1-1,CASSFTRGPNTEAFF,TGTGCCAGCAGCTTCACCAGGGGCCCTAACACTGAAGCTTTCTTT
TRBV28,NA,NA,TRBJ2-4,CASSPGAGWLDIQYF,TGTGCCAGCAGTCCGGGAGCAGGGTGGTTGGACATTCAGTACTTC
TRBV29-1,few,NA,TRBJ1-1,CSVVKQGLRIGNTEAFF,TGCAGCGTTGTGAAACAGGGCCTGCGGATCGGAAACACTGAAGCTTTCTTT
TRBV30,NA,TRBD1,TRBJ2-7,CAWKVQGANEQYF,TGTGCCTGGAAAGTACAGGGGGCGAACGAGCAGTACTTC
TRBV7-7,NA,NA,TRBJ2-5,CASSLSSYQETQYF,TGTGCCAGCAGCTTGTCCTCGTACCAAGAGACCCAGTACTTC
TRBV30,NA,NA,TRBJ1-3,CAWSEQAASGNTIYF,TGTGCCTGGAGTGAACAGGCCGCCTCTGGAAACACCATATATTTT
TRBV29-1,few,NA,TRBJ1-1,CSVGFGGTEAFF,TGCAGCGTTGGATTTGGGGGCACTGAAGCTTTCTTT
TRBV30,once,TRBD1,TRBJ2-4,CAWSKGTGKGVEAKNIQYF,TGTGCCTGGAGTAAAGGGACAGGAAAGGGGGTAGAGGCCAAAAACATTCAGTACTTC
TRBV29-1,few,NA,TRBJ1-1,CSVEDLGEAFF,TGCAGCGTTGAAGATCTAGGGGAAGCTTTCTTT
TRBV19,NA,NA,TRBJ1-5,CASSMSHSNQPQHF,TGTGCCAGTAGTATGTCCCATAGCAATCAGCCCCAGCATTTT
TRBV18,NA,TRBD1,TRBJ2-6,CASSTRQGVGTGANVLTF,TGTGCCAGCTCAACCAGACAGGGCGTGGGAACTGGGGCCAACGTCCTGACTTTC
TRBV19,NA,TRBD1,TRBJ1-5,CASAGTEDQPQHF,TGTGCCAGTGCCGGGACAGAAGATCAGCCCCAGCATTTT
TRBV5-1,few,TRBD1,TRBJ1-1,CASSDRTGTGTEAFF,TGCGCCAGCAGCGACAGGACAGGGACGGGCACTGAAGCTTTCTTT
TRBV30,NA,NA,TRBJ2-1,CAWSESYNEQFF,TGTGCCTGGAGCGAGTCGTACAATGAGCAGTTCTTC
TRBV18,NA,NA,TRBJ2-7,CASSPRQGFDEQYF,TGTGCCAGCTCACCACGGCAGGGGTTCGACGAGCAGTACTTC